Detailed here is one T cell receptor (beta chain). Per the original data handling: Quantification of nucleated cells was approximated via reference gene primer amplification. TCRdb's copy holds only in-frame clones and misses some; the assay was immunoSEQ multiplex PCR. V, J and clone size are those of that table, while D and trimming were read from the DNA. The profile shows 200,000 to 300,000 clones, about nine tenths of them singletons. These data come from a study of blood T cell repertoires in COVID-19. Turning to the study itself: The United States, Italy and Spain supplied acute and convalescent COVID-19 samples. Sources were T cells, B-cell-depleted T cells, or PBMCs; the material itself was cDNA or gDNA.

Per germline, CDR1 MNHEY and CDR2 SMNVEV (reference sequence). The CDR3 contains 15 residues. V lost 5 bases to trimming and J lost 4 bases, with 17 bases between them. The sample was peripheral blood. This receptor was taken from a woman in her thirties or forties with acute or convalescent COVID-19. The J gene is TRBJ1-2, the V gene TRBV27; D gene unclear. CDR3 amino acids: CASSKRSQDPYGYTF. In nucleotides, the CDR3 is TGTGCCAGCAGTAAAAGGTCCCAGGATCCCTATGGCTACACCTTC.